The 17 T cell receptor beta chains in this list originate from one sample, sequenced in a study of Ad26.COV2.S vaccination and SARS-CoV-2 variants (TCRdb year 2021). The protocol used for the library was the immunoSEQ multiplex PCR assay. Entries here come from immuneACCESS through TCRdb and include only in-frame sequences with V and J called. Some clones fail to appear in such tables; in the studies checked, an unresolved V gene covers under half of the shortfall, and the cause of the remainder is unknown. For this sample there are roughly 300,000 clones; around 90% appear just once. 6.4% of the sample is held by the ten biggest clonotypes. This specimen's treatment or condition label, interpreted: roughly 19 received Ad26.COV2.S at low or high dose, single or two shots; about 5 received placebo; per-sample allocation not given. Repertoires of vaccine and placebo recipients were sequenced from samples taken on day 63 after the first injection.

The specimen comprised peripheral blood, sampled in a trial of Ad26.COV2.S vaccine versus placebo. These TCRs come from a person between 18 and 60 years old who received the Ad26.COV2.S COVID-19 vaccine or a placebo.

The chain recombines TRBV4-3 with TRBJ2-2; possible D gene TRBD1, 6 bases. V lost 4 bases and J lost 6, with 27 bases in between. CDR1 and CDR2 from the germline V gene are LGHNA and YSLEER. The CDR3 is made up of 19 amino acids. CDR3 DNA sequence: TGCGCCAGCAGCCTTCTCGGACAGATCGCTACTCCCGGGGCCGGGGAGCTGTTTTTT. This translates into CASSLLGQIATPGAGELFF.

The chain uses TRBV18 and TRBJ1-4; D is perhaps TRBD1 (5 bases). The CDR3 is made up of 15 amino acids. Germline V CDR1 and CDR2: KGHSH, LQKENI. V was trimmed by 3 bases and J by 3 bases, leaving 11 bases between them. This CDR3 reads CASSPTPGSNEKLFF. The CDR3 nucleotides are TGTGCCAGCTCACCGACCCCAGGGTCTAATGAAAAACTGTTTTTT. Based on the CDR3 plus reference TRBV18 and TRBJ1-4, the full variable domain is NAGVMQNPRHLVRRRGQEARLRCSPMKGHSHVYWYRQLPEEGLKFMVYLQKENIIDESGMPKERFSAEFPKEGPSILRIQQVVRGDSAAYFCASSPTPGSNEKLFFGSGTQLSVL.

The chain carries TRBV30 and TRBJ2-1; 8 positions match TRBD2. The ends lost 2 bases at V and 10 bases at J; junction bases unmatched: 19. This CDR3 has 17 amino acids. Per germline, CDR1 GTSNPN and CDR2 SVGIG (reference sequence). The CDR3 region has the DNA TGTGCCTGGAGTCCGACTGGGAGAAGCGGGGGTGCAAGGGAGCAGTTCTTC. This encodes CAWSPTGRSGGAREQFF.

The V and J genes are TRBV15 and TRBJ2-1, with 7 bases fitting TRBD1. Trimming took 1 base from V and 4 from J; bases not matched to a gene: 4. The V gene's germline CDR1 is LNHNV and CDR2 YYDKDF (reference sequence). The CDR3 spans 15 residues. The chain's CDR3 is CATSRASGGYNEQFF. The CDR3, as DNA: TGTGCCACCAGCAGAGCCTCAGGGGGATACAATGAGCAGTTCTTC.

The chain uses TRBV2 and TRBJ1-1, with D maybe TRBD1 (6 bases). Trimming removed 11 bases from V and 3 bases from J, with 16 bases in between. The CDR3 consists of 13 residues. Germline loops: CDR1 SNHLY, CDR2 FYNNEI. The CDR3 DNA is TGTGCCGGGGGGACAATTTCCGACACTGAAGCTTTCTTT. As protein: CAGGTISDTEAFF. Combining the CDR3 with reference TRBV2 and TRBJ1-1 gives the whole variable domain EPEVTQTPSHQVTQMGQEVILRCVPISNHLYFYWYRQILGQKVEFLVSFYNNEISEKSEIFDDQFSVERPDGSNFTLKIRSTKLEDSAMYFCAGGTISDTEAFFGQGTRLTVV.

A single count supports this clone. The V gene is TRBV4-3, the J gene TRBJ1-4; TRBD1 aligns across 9 bases. The CDR3 loop spans 16 amino acids. The trim removed 1 base at V and 8 bases at J, leaving 8 bases unmatched. The germline CDR1 and CDR2 sequences are LGHNA and YSLEER. Written as DNA, the CDR3 is TGCGCCAGCAGCCAAGGTCCGACAGGGGGGGAGGAAAAACTGTTTTTT. This translates into CASSQGPTGGEEKLFF.

This clone appeared a few times. The rearrangement uses TRBV27 and TRBJ2-5; the match to TRBD2 covers 10 bases. Germline values: CDR1 MNHEY, CDR2 SMNVEV (reference sequence). Unmatched junction bases numbered 8, after V lost 6 bases and J lost 7 bases. The CDR3 extends over 14 amino acids. The CDR3 DNA reads as TGTGCCAGCAGCTCTCTAGCGGGGGTTCGGACCCAGTACTTC. Its protein is CASSSLAGVRTQYF.

This clone was seen once. The chain links TRBV4-3 to TRBJ1-3, with D uncertain. Deletions cut 0 bases from V and 2 bases from J, with 8 bases between. Germline CDR1 is LGHNA and CDR2 is YSLEER. The CDR3 is 15 amino acids. The CDR3, as DNA: TGCGCCAGCAGCCAAGATGTAGTTGCTGGAAACACCATATATTTT. Encoded protein: CASSQDVVAGNTIYF.

The chain links TRBV5-8 to TRBJ1-2; TRBD1 matches 7 bases. The CDR3 length is 14 residues. Per the germline V gene, CDR1 is SGHTS and CDR2 is YDEGEE. With V trimmed by 4 bases and J by 3 bases, 6 bases remained unmatched. In DNA, the CDR3 is TGTGCCAGCAGCAATGACAGGGTCGACTATGGCTACACCTTC. Its protein product is CASSNDRVDYGYTF.

With respect to this clone: Other DNA variants within this sample encode the same CDR3. The chain employs TRBV10-3 and TRBJ1-2, with unresolved D. The CDR3 consists of 15 residues. V was pared by 0 bases and J by 0 bases, with 8 bases between. The V gene's germline CDR1 is ENHRY and CDR2 SYGVKD. The CDR3 nucleotides read TGTGCCATCAGTGAGTCGGGAGGTGCTAACTATGGCTACACCTTC. As protein: CAISESGGANYGYTF.

The chain couples TRBV5-4 to TRBJ2-3; D remains unclear. V dropped 0 bases and J dropped 3 bases, with 11 bases sitting between them. This CDR3 region has 15 residues. CDR1 and CDR2 from the germline V gene are SGHNT and YYREEE (reference sequence). DNA of the CDR3: TGTGCCAGCAGCTTGGAACCAATTCGGACAGATACGCAGTATTTT. It yields the protein CASSLEPIRTDTQYF.

The chain couples TRBV10-3 to TRBJ1-3; perhaps TRBD1 as D (5 bases). The length of the CDR3 is 14 residues. Trimming removed 4 bases from V and 4 bases from J, with 11 bases in between. In germline, CDR1 is ENHRY, CDR2 SYGVKD. In nucleotides, the CDR3 is TGTGCCATCAGTGTCAGGGACGACGGAAACACCATATATTTT. Encoded protein: CAISVRDDGNTIYF.

This clone was recorded only once. Written as DNA, the CDR3 is TGTGCCAGCAGCTTCAGGGTATTGGCTAATGAAAAACTGTTTTTT. Residues: CASSFRVLANEKLFF. The rearrangement links TRBV7-2 to TRBJ1-4, with D possibly matching TRBD1 (5 bases). The V gene lost 3 bases and the J gene lost 3 bases, with 11 bases spanning the gap. CDR1 is SGHTA, CDR2 FQGNSA, per germline. This CDR3 spans 15 amino acids. The full variable domain, with the rest looked up from reference TRBV7-2 and TRBJ1-4, is GAGVSQSPSNKVTEKGKDVELRCDPISGHTALYWYRQSLGQGLEFLIYFQGNSAPDKSGLPSDRFSAERTGGSVSTLTIQRTQQEDSAVYLCASSFRVLANEKLFFGSGTQLSVL.

The rearrangement uses TRBV28 and TRBJ1-1, with TRBD1 as a possible D gene (6 bases). This CDR3 is 16 amino acids long. V was shortened by 6 bases and J by 4 bases, with 21 bases between the two germline ends. CDR1 and CDR2 (germline): MDHEN, SYDVKM. The CDR3 region is CASSLWAGAAVTEAFF. In nucleotides, the CDR3 is TGTGCCAGCAGCCTCTGGGCGGGGGCCGCAGTCACTGAAGCTTTCTTT.

The genes are TRBV4-2 and TRBJ2-4, with TRBD2 as a possible D gene (6 bases). The ends were cut back, 1 base at V and 8 bases at J, with 18 bases in the middle. CDR1 is LGHNA, CDR2 YNFKEQ, per germline. This CDR3 has 16 amino acids. The CDR3 sequence is CASSQVNWDSGDIQYF. The CDR3 region has the DNA TGTGCCAGCAGCCAAGTAAATTGGGACTCCGGGGACATTCAGTACTTC.

The chain has TRBV5-1 and TRBJ2-2; D call uncertain. Between the trimmed V and J ends, which lost 0 bases and 5 bases, there was a span of 20 bases. The CDR3 consists of 18 residues. Germline V gene sequence: CDR1 SGHRS, CDR2 YFSETQ. CDR3 nucleotide sequence: TGCGCCAGCAGCTTGGCCACGGTCGGCAGAACCACAACCGGGGAGCTGTTTTTT. As protein: CASSLATVGRTTTGELFF.

The gene calls are TRBV6-5 and TRBJ1-4; the D is unclear. The V gene's germline CDR1 is MNHEY and CDR2 SVGAGI. The germline V and J ends were trimmed by 7 bases and 3 bases, with 12 bases remaining between them. The CDR3 has 14 amino acids. CDR3 in amino acids: CASTDPGANEKLFF. The CDR3 DNA is TGTGCCAGCACCGACCCGGGTGCTAATGAAAAACTGTTTTTT.